This entry describes one T cell receptor beta chain. The antigen is unknown. This entry belongs to a study of cytomegalovirus exposure and HLA in healthy donors. V lost 2 bases and J lost 8; bases outside the gene matches: 11. The CDR3 spans 15 residues. Per germline, CDR1 SQVTM and CDR2 ANQGSEA. In the PCR, 60 Vbeta and 13 Jbeta primers were used. The method was immunoSEQ multiplex PCR; TCRdb's version includes in-frame clones alone and lacks a portion of them. The table lists about 200,000 clones, 75% to 90% of them singletons. Findings and caveats of the study: Upon later analysis, TCR association rates were observed to vary by HLA locus, being highest for DRB1 and lowest for HLA-C.

This rearrangement joins TRBV29-1 to TRBJ1-2; 10 bases map to TRBD1. Sequences were obtained from PBMCs. The TCR sequence derives from a boy younger than 10 in good health and CMV-seronegative. CDR3 amino acids: CSVESVTGGATGYTF. The CDR3 DNA reads as TGCAGCGTTGAAAGTGTGACAGGGGGCGCGACCGGCTACACCTTC. The variable domain in full, completed from reference TRBV29-1 and TRBJ1-2, reads SAVISQKPSRDICQRGTSLTIQCQVDSQVTMMFWYRQQPGQSLTLIATANQGSEATYESGFVIDKFPISRPNLTFSTLTVSNMSPEDSSIYLCSVESVTGGATGYTFGSGTRLTVV.